Shown below are 8 T cell receptor beta chains from a single sample sequenced in a study of beta chain features in type 1 diabetes. The study reverse transcribed the entire isolated RNA, so it sequenced expressed TCRB transcripts. Some clones are missing from TCRdb's copy, which holds only in-frame ones; the method was immunoSEQ multiplex PCR. The table has around 40,000 clones, over 50% seen once. The sample was Tregs from blood. The receptor source for this set is a woman in her late teens or twenties in good health.

V gene TRBV2 combines with J gene TRBJ2-2; 10 bases agree with TRBD1. The junction had 3 bases not matched to a gene; V was cut back by 5 bases and J by 0 bases. CDR3 length: 16 residues. CDR1 and CDR2 (germline): SNHLY, FYNNEI. CDR3 in DNA: TGTGCCAGCAGTCGGACAGGGGGTGCGAACACCGGGGAGCTGTTTTTT. Translated: CASSRTGGANTGELFF.

V usage is TRBV11-2 and J usage is TRBJ2-3, with no clear D. The CDR3 is made up of 14 amino acids. The V and J ends lost 6 bases and 4 bases respectively, with 14 bases between them. The germline V gene has CDR1 SGHAT and CDR2 FQNNGV. CDR3 region: CASRDRHAADTQYF. The CDR3 bases are TGTGCCAGCAGGGATCGTCATGCGGCAGATACGCAGTATTTT.

CDR3: CAARGENMNTEAFF. The DNA for the CDR3 is TGTGCCGCCCGTGGGGAGAACATGAACACTGAAGCTTTCTTT. The chain has TRBV5-4 and TRBJ1-1; D not resolved. V shed 10 bases and J shed 0 bases, with 16 bases lying between them. The length of the CDR3 is 14 residues. CDR1 and CDR2 (germline): SGHNT, YYREEE (reference sequence).

The gene calls are TRBV29-1 and TRBJ2-3, with D uncertain. With 2 bases removed from V and 3 bases from J, the gap between germline ends came to 6 bases. CDR1 is SQVTM, CDR2 ANQGSEA, per germline. This CDR3 region has 12 residues. This CDR3 is CSVEPTTDTQYF. In DNA, the CDR3 is TGCAGCGTTGAACCTACGACAGATACGCAGTATTTT.

J is TRBJ1-4 and V is TRBV15, with D possibly TRBD1 on 5 matching bases. Germline assignment: CDR1 LNHNV and CDR2 YYDKDF (reference sequence). The CDR3 has 14 residues. V was trimmed by 2 bases and J by 4 bases, leaving 8 bases between them. The CDR3 DNA reads TGTGCCACCAGCAGACAGGGTTATAATGAAAAACTGTTTTTT. This codes for CATSRQGYNEKLFF.

This clone was recorded a few times. This rearrangement joins TRBV10-3 to TRBJ2-1; 9 bases are a match to TRBD1. With V trimmed by 7 bases and J by 10 bases, 5 bases remained unmatched. Germline V gene data show CDR1 as ENHRY and CDR2 as SYGVKD. CDR3 size: 12 residues. CDR3 protein: CAINAGQGEQFF. Here the CDR3 DNA reads TGTGCCATCAACGCTGGACAGGGGGAGCAGTTCTTC.

The chain employs TRBV5-1 and TRBJ2-2, with 10 bases aligning to TRBD2. This CDR3 spans 15 amino acids. The V and J ends lost 4 bases and 5 bases, in that order; junction bases with no gene match: 5. Germline-derived CDR1 and CDR2 are SGHRS and YFSETQ. This chain's CDR3 is CASSPTSGMTGELFF. The CDR3 DNA is TGCGCCAGCAGCCCCACTAGCGGGATGACCGGGGAGCTGTTTTTT.

The table lists this clone with a few counts. J is TRBJ2-7 and V is TRBV6-6, with D possibly being TRBD1 (6 bases). Trimming pared 0 bases from V and 3 bases from J, leaving 9 bases between. The length of the CDR3 is 14 residues. Germline V CDR1 and CDR2: MNHNY, SVGAGI (reference sequence). The CDR3 nucleotides read TGTGCCAGCAGTTACTCGCAGGGGATCTACGAGCAGTACTTC. It yields the protein CASSYSQGIYEQYF.